These 18 T cell receptor beta chains share one sample of origin, sequenced in a study of blood T cell repertoires in COVID-19. Sequenced by immunoSEQ multiplex PCR; TCRdb stores in-frame clones only, minus some. The sample contains fewer than 250,000 clones, less than 85% of which appear only once. The sequenced sample was PBMCs or T cells enriched from blood (not recorded which). Receptors were obtained from a woman in her twenties or thirties who had recovered from COVID-19.

The chain combines TRBV28 with TRBJ1-6, with TRBD1 matching over 7 bases. The CDR3 runs 15 residues. The trim removed 1 base at V and 8 bases at J, leaving 5 bases unmatched. CDR1 and CDR2 from the germline V gene are MDHEN and SYDVKM. The CDR3 sequence is CASSLSSTGDSPLHF. The CDR3 nucleotides read TGTGCCAGCAGTTTATCAAGTACAGGGGATTCACCCCTCCACTTT.

In DNA, the CDR3 is TGTGCCAGTACTCATCTCGGGCTTGAGGGTTATAATTCACCCCTCCACTTT. Protein sequence: CASTHLGLEGYNSPLHF. The chain couples TRBV19 to TRBJ1-6; no clear D gene. Trimming removed 7 bases from V and 4 bases from J, with 20 bases in between. The CDR3 sequence is 17 residues long. CDR1 LNHDA and CDR2 SQIVND come from the germline V gene (reference sequence).

V gene TRBV7-2 combines with J gene TRBJ2-5; 8 nucleotides agree with TRBD2. This CDR3 is 14 amino acids long. V dropped 5 bases and J dropped 7; count of bases not matched to a gene: 9. Germline lookup yields CDR1 SGHTA and CDR2 FQGNSA. Here the CDR3 reads CASSPSGPLGTQYF. CDR3 sequence (DNA): TGTGCCAGCAGCCCTAGCGGGCCACTAGGGACCCAGTACTTC.

This clone has only one observation. The rearrangement joins TRBV28 to TRBJ1-2; no firm D call. The CDR3 runs 15 residues. Between the trimmed V and J ends, which lost 2 bases and 0 bases, there was a span of 10 bases. The germline V gene has CDR1 MDHEN and CDR2 SYDVKM. The CDR3 coding sequence is TGTGCCAGCAGTTTAGCCGAGTTAGCTAACTATGGCTACACCTTC. It encodes CASSLAELANYGYTF.

This rearrangement joins TRBV5-5 to TRBJ1-1, with 9 nucleotides matching TRBD1. The junction had 11 bases not matched to a gene; V was cut back by 4 bases and J by 7 bases. Germline values: CDR1 SGHKS, CDR2 YYEKEE (reference sequence). The CDR3 contains 15 residues. The CDR3 here is CASSDTTGGGGEAFF. Written as DNA, the CDR3 is TGTGCCAGCAGCGACACGACAGGGGGAGGTGGTGAAGCTTTCTTT.

V and J are TRBV10-3 and TRBJ2-1; D gene uncertain. This CDR3 contains 12 residues. Germline CDR1 and CDR2: ENHRY and SYGVKD. Deletions cut 1 base from V and 5 bases from J, with 3 bases between. The CDR3 loop reads CAISELNNEQFF. DNA of the CDR3: TGTGCCATCAGTGAGTTAAACAATGAGCAGTTCTTC.

The chain links TRBV27 to TRBJ2-7, with 12 bases identical to TRBD1. Germline trimming cut 3 bases from V and 6 bases from J; bases unmatched to any gene: 9. Germline V lookup: CDR1 MNHEY, CDR2 SMNVEV (reference sequence). The CDR3 runs 16 residues. This chain's CDR3 is CASSFGGGQGASEQYF. Here the CDR3 DNA reads TGTGCCAGCAGTTTTGGGGGGGGACAGGGGGCGAGCGAGCAGTACTTC.

The chain employs TRBV27 and TRBJ2-5; possible D gene TRBD1, 6 bases. CDR1 is MNHEY, CDR2 SMNVEV, per germline (reference sequence). The CDR3 spans 14 residues. Trimming removed 0 bases at V and 7 bases at J, with 12 bases between. The CDR3 region is CASSLSAGVATQYF. The CDR3 region has the DNA TGTGCCAGCAGTTTATCGGCAGGGGTGGCGACCCAGTACTTC.

The chain recombines TRBV5-8 with TRBJ1-2; 10 positions agree with TRBD1. The CDR3 contains 15 residues. Unmatched junction bases numbered 3, after V lost 0 bases and J lost 4 bases. The germline CDR1 and CDR2 sequences are SGHTS and YDEGEE. CDR3 loop: CASSLGGQGSYGYTF. DNA for the CDR3: TGTGCCAGCAGCTTGGGGGGACAGGGGAGCTATGGCTACACCTTC.

This clone came up once. The genes are TRBV6-5 and TRBJ1-5; D call uncertain. The V and J ends lost 7 bases and 5 bases respectively, with 15 bases between them. The CDR3 sequence is 14 residues long. The germline CDR1 and CDR2 sequences are MNHEY and SVGAGI. In DNA form, the CDR3 reads TGTGCCAGCACCCCAGTGGAGAGAGATCAGCCCCAGCATTTT. As protein: CASTPVERDQPQHF.

Concerning this clone: Other DNA sequences in the same sample also yield this CDR3. The CDR3 bases are TGCGCCAGCAGCTTGGACAGCTATGGCTACACCTTC. Translating it yields CASSLDSYGYTF. The V and J genes are TRBV5-1 and TRBJ1-2; D not certain. V shed 0 bases and J shed 4 bases, with 4 bases lying between them. Germline CDR1 is SGHRS and CDR2 is YFSETQ. The CDR3 length is 12 residues.

V usage is TRBV4-1 and J usage is TRBJ2-5, with D possibly matching TRBD2 (6 bases). CDR3 length equals 17 residues. Trimming shortened V by 4 bases and J by 1 base, and 19 bases separated the two germline ends. The germline V gene has CDR1 MGHRA and CDR2 YSYEKL. The CDR3 here is CASSPDLGGALQETQYF. Written as DNA, the CDR3 is TGCGCCAGCAGCCCTGATTTAGGCGGGGCCCTCCAAGAGACCCAGTACTTC.

This chain links TRBV20-1 with TRBJ2-3, with 9 bases identical to TRBD2. CDR1 is DFQATT, CDR2 SNEGSKA, per germline (reference sequence). Germline trimming cut 3 bases from V and 6 bases from J; bases unmatched to any gene: 10. The CDR3 has 15 residues. In nucleotides, the CDR3 is TGCAGTGCTAGTCCGTTGAGCGGGAGGAAGGATACGCAGTATTTT. As protein: CSASPLSGRKDTQYF.

This chain links TRBV6-5 with TRBJ1-2; no reliable D call. This CDR3 spans 14 amino acids. CDR1 MNHEY and CDR2 SVGAGI come from the germline V gene. V lost 0 bases to trimming and J lost 1 base, with 6 bases between them. The CDR3 region is CASSYSDFNYGYTF. The CDR3 DNA follows: TGTGCCAGCAGTTACTCGGACTTTAACTATGGCTACACCTTC.

This chain uses TRBV3-1 (or the pseudogene TRBV3-2) with TRBJ2-5; 8 bases align to TRBD2. Germline CDR1 LGHDT, CDR2 YNNKEL (reference sequence). The J segment lost 1 base and the V segment lost 0 bases, leaving 16 bases of the junction unmatched. The CDR3 runs 20 residues. CDR3 DNA sequence: TGTGCCAGCAGCCAAGAAGGCGGGACTAGAGGGAGGGGGGCCCAAGAGACCCAGTACTTC. It is translated as CASSQEGGTRGRGAQETQYF.

V usage is TRBV28 and J usage is TRBJ2-1; TRBD1 matches 9 bases. Germline V gene sequence: CDR1 MDHEN, CDR2 SYDVKM. The CDR3 loop spans 14 amino acids. With 6 bases clipped from V and 11 bases from J, the junction kept 11 bases outside the gene matches. The CDR3: CASRHRDRVPQQFF. CDR3 coding DNA: TGTGCCAGCAGACACCGGGACAGGGTACCCCAGCAGTTCTTC. The complete variable domain, with remaining parts taken from reference TRBV28 and TRBJ2-1, reads DVKVTQSSRYLVKRTGEKVFLECVQDMDHENMFWYRQDPGLGLRLIYFSYDVKMKEKGDIPEGYSVSREKKERFSLILESASTNQTSMYLCASRHRDRVPQQFFGPGTRLTVL.

J is TRBJ2-7 and V is TRBV10-3, with 9 bases identical to TRBD1. Germline CDR1 reads ENHRY; CDR2 reads SYGVKD. The CDR3 runs 14 residues. V was clipped by 6 bases and J by 2 bases; unmatched bases: 5. The CDR3 reads CAIRGDRDPYEQYV. For the CDR3, the DNA is TGTGCCATCAGGGGGGACAGGGATCCCTACGAGCAGTACGTC.

The genes are TRBV2 and TRBJ1-5; weak D call: TRBD1 (6 bases). The CDR3 length is 15 residues. Germline CDR1 is SNHLY and CDR2 is FYNNEI. The V and J ends lost 6 bases and 0 bases respectively, with 12 bases between them. In DNA form, the CDR3 reads TGTGCCAGCAGAGAGGACAGATATAGCAATCAGCCCCAGCATTTT. This codes for CASREDRYSNQPQHF.